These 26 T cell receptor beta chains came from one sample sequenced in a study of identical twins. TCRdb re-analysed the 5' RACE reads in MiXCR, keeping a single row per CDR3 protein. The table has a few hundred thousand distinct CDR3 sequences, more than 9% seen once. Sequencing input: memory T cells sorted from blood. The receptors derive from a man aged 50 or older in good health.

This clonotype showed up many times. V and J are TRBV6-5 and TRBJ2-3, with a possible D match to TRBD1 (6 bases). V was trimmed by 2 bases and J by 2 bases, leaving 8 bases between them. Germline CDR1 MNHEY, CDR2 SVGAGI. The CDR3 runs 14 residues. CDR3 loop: CASSYGGSTDTQYF. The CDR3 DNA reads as TGTGCCAGCAGTTACGGGGGCTCCACAGATACGCAGTATTTT.

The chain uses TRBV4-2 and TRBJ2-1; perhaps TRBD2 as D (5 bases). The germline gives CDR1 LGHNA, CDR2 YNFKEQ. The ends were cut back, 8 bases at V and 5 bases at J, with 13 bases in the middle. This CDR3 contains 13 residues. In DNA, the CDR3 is TGTGCCAGCGCGGTAGCGCTAGACAATGAGCAGTTCTTC. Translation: CASAVALDNEQFF.

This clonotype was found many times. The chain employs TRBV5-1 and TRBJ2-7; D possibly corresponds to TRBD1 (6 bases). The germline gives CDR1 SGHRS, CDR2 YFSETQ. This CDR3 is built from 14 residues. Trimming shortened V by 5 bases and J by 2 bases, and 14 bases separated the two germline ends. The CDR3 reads CASRREQGPYEQYF. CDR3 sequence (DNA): TGCGCCAGCAGGAGAGAACAGGGCCCCTACGAGCAGTACTTC.

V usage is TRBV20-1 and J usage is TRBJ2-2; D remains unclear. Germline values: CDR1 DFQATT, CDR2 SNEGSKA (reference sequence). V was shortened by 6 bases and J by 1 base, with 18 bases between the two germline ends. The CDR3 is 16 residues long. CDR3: CSARSFVGMNTGELFF. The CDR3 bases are TGCAGTGCGCGCTCCTTTGTGGGGATGAACACCGGGGAGCTGTTTTTT.

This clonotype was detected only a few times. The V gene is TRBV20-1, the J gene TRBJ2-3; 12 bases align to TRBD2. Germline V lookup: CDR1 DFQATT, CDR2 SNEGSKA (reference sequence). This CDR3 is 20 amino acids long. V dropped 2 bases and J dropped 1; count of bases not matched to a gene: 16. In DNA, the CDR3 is TGCAGTGCTAGATCGTTTGGGCTAGCGGGAGGGCCCTGGGGCACAGATACGCAGTATTTT. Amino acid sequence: CSARSFGLAGGPWGTDTQYF.

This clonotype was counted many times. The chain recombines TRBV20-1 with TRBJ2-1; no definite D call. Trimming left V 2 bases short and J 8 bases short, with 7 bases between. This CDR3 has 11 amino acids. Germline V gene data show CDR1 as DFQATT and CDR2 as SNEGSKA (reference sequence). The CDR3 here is CSARRGYEQFF. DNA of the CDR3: TGCAGTGCTAGAAGAGGCTATGAGCAGTTCTTC.

The CDR3 reads CASSSTGRQGTKNIQYF. CDR3 in DNA: TGTGCCAGCAGCTCCACGGGAAGACAGGGCACCAAAAACATTCAGTACTTC. The chain links TRBV7-8 to TRBJ2-4; 7 bases match TRBD1. Germline CDR1 SGHVS, CDR2 FQNEAQ. Trimming cost V 4 bases and J 2 bases; bases outside gene matches: 11. CDR3 length equals 17 residues.

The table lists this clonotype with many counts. The CDR3 spells CASSFSGRALNEQFF. For the CDR3, the DNA is TGTGCCAGCAGTTTTTCCGGGAGGGCCCTCAATGAGCAGTTCTTC. The chain is built from TRBV28 and TRBJ2-1; 8 nucleotides agree with TRBD2. V lost 3 bases to trimming and J lost 6 bases; unmatched junction nucleotides: 7. The CDR3 is made up of 15 amino acids. Germline loops: CDR1 MDHEN, CDR2 SYDVKM.

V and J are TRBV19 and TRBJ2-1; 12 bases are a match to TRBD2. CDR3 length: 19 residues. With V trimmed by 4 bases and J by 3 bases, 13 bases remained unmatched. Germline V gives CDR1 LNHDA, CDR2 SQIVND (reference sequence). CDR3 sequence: CASSTGQGGLAGLYNEQFF. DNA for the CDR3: TGTGCCAGTAGTACAGGACAGGGTGGACTAGCGGGACTCTACAATGAGCAGTTCTTC.

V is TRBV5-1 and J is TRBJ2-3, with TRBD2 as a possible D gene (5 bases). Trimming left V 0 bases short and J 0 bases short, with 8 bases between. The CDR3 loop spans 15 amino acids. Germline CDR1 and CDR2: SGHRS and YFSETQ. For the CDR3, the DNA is TGCGCCAGCAGCTTGGGAGGGAAGAGCACAGATACGCAGTATTTT. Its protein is CASSLGGKSTDTQYF.

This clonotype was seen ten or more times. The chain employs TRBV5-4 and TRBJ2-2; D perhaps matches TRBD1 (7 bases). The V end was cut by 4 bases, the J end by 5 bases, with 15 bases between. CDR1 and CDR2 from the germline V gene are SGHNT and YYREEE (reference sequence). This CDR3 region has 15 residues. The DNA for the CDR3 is TGTGCCAGCAGCCGTGACAGGGAGGTTACCGGGGAGCTGTTTTTT. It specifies CASSRDREVTGELFF.

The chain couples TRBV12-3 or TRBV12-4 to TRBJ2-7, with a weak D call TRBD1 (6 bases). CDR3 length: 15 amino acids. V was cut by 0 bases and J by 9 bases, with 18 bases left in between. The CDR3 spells CASSLARTGHRGQYF. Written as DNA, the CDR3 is TGTGCCAGCAGTTTAGCTAGAACAGGGCATAGGGGGCAGTACTTC.

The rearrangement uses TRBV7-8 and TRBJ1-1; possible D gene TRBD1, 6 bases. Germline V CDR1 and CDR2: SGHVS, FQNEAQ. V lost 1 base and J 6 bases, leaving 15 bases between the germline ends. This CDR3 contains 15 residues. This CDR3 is CASSLGFRGSAEAFF. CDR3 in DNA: TGTGCCAGCAGCTTAGGGTTTAGGGGGAGCGCTGAAGCTTTCTTT.

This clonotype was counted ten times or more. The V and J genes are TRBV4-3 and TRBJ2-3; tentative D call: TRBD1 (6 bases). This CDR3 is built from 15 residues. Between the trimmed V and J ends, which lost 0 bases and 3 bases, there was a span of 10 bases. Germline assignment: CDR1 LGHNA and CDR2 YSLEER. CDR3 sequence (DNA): TGCGCCAGCAGCCAAGAACAGGGTTGGACAGATACGCAGTATTTT. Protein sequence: CASSQEQGWTDTQYF.

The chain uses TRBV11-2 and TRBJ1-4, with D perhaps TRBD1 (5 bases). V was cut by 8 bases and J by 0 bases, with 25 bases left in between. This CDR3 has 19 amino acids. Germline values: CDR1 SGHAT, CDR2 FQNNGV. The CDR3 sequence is CASPSRQMAHRATNEKLFF. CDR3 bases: TGTGCCAGCCCCTCTCGACAGATGGCCCACCGCGCAACTAATGAAAAACTGTTTTTT.

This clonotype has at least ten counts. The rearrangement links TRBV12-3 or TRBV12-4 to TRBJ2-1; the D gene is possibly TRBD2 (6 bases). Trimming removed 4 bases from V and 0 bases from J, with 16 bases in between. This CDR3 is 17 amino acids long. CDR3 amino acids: CASSSYGTFSSYNEQFF. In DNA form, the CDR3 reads TGTGCCAGCAGTTCCTACGGGACTTTCAGCTCCTACAATGAGCAGTTCTTC.

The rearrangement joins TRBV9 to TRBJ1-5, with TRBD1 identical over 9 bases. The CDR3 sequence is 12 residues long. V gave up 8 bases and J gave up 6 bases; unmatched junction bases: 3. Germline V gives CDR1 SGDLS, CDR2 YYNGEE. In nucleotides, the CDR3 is TGTGCCAGTGGACAGGGGACTCAGCCCCAGCATTTT. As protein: CASGQGTQPQHF.

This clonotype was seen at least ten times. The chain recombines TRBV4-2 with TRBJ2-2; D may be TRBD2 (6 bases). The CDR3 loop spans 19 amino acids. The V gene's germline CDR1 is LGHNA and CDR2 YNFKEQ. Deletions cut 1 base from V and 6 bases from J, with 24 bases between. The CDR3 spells CASSQALVAGRINAGELFF. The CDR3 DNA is TGTGCCAGCAGCCAAGCATTAGTAGCAGGGAGGATAAATGCCGGGGAGCTGTTTTTT.

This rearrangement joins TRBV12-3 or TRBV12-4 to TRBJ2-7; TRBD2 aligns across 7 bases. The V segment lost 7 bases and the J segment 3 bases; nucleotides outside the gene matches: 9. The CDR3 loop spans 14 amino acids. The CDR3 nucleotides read TGTGCCAGCACCGGATGGGGGGGGAGCTACGAGCAGTACTTC. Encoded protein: CASTGWGGSYEQYF.

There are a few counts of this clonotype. The CDR3 DNA sequence: TGTGCCAGCAGTCCTAACAATCTGGGGGGGGACTACGTATGGCAGTACTTC. Translating it yields CASSPNNLGGDYVWQYF. This rearrangement joins TRBV28 to TRBJ2-7; 7 nucleotides line up with TRBD2. V lost 5 bases, J lost 9 bases, and 22 bases stayed unmatched. CDR1 is MDHEN, CDR2 SYDVKM, per germline. This CDR3 spans 17 amino acids. The variable domain in full, with the rest retrieved from reference TRBV28 and TRBJ2-7, is DVKVTQSSRYLVKRTGEKVFLECVQDMDHENMFWYRQDPGLGLRLIYFSYDVKMKEKGDIPEGYSVSREKKERFSLILESASTNQTSMYLCASSPNNLGGDYVWQYFGPGTRLTVT.

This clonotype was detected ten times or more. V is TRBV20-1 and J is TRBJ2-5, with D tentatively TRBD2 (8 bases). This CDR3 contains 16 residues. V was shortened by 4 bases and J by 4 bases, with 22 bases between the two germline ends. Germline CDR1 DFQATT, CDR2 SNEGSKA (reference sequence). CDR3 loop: CSATDSGGPGGETQYF. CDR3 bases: TGCAGTGCTACCGACTCGGGGGGGCCAGGGGGAGAGACCCAGTACTTC.

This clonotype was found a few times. The CDR3 DNA sequence: TGTGCCAGCAGCTTACCTAGACTACTAGCGGGGGAGGTAGGCGATACGCAGTATTTT. Protein product: CASSLPRLLAGEVGDTQYF. The V call is TRBV11-1, the J call TRBJ2-3; the match to TRBD2 covers 11 bases. The V and J ends lost 2 bases and 6 bases, in that order; junction bases with no gene match: 16. Germline V gene lookup returns CDR1 SGHAT and CDR2 FQDESV (reference sequence). The CDR3 spans 19 residues.

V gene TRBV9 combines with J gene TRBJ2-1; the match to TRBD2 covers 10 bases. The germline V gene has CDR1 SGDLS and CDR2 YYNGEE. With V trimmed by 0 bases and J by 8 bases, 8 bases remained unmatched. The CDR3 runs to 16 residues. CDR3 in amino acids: CASSVAGLAGVDEQFF. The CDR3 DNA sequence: TGTGCCAGCAGCGTAGCTGGTCTAGCGGGAGTGGATGAGCAGTTCTTC.

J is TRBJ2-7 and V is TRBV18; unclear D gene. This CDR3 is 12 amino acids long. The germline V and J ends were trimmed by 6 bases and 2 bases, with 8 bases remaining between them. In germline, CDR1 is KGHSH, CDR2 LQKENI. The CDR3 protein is CASSYSAYEQYF. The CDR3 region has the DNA TGTGCCAGCTCGTACTCAGCCTACGAGCAGTACTTC. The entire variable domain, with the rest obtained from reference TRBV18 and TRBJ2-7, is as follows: NAGVMQNPRHLVRRRGQEARLRCSPMKGHSHVYWYRQLPEEGLKFMVYLQKENIIDESGMPKERFSAEFPKEGPSILRIQQVVRGDSAAYFCASSYSAYEQYFGPGTRLTVT.

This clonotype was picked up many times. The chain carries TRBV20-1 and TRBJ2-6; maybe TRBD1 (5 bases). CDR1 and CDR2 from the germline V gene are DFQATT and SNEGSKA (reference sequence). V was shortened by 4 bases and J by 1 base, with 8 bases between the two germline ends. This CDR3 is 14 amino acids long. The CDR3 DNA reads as TGCAGTGCTACCCCAGGGTCTGGGGCCAACGTCCTGACTTTC. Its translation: CSATPGSGANVLTF.

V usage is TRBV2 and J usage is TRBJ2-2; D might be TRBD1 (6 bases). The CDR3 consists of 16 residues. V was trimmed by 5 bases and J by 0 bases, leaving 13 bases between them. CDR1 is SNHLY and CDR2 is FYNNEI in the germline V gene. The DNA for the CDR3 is TGTGCCAGCAGTCTACAACAGGGCTCGAACACCGGGGAGCTGTTTTTT. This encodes CASSLQQGSNTGELFF.